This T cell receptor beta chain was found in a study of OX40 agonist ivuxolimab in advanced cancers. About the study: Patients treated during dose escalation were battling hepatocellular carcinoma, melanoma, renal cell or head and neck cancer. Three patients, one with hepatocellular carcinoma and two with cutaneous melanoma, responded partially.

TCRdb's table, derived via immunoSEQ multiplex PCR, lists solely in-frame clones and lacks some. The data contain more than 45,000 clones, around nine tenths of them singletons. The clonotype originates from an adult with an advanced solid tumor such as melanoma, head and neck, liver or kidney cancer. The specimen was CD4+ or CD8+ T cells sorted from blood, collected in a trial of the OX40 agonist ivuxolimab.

In nucleotides, the CDR3 is TGTGCCAGCAGCCTCGGGACAGGGGGTCCGGATACGCAGTATTTT. It encodes CASSLGTGGPDTQYF. The chain links TRBV28 to TRBJ2-3, with TRBD1 identical over 11 bases. Germline V gene lookup returns CDR1 MDHEN and CDR2 SYDVKM. The V and J ends lost 6 bases and 6 bases, in that order; junction bases with no gene match: 8. The CDR3 sequence is 15 residues long.